This TCR beta chain was captured by sequencing in a study of control samples from healthy donors and cancer patients. This clone appeared once. J was trimmed by 0 bases and V by 3 bases; bases with no gene match: 11. CDR3 length equals 17 residues. Germline V gives CDR1 GTSNPN, CDR2 SVGIG (reference sequence). TCRdb's table, derived via immunoSEQ multiplex PCR, lists solely in-frame clones and lacks some. The sample records roughly 170,000 clones, approximately 92% being singletons. This sequence originates from a man aged 18 to 35 in good health. The chain has TRBV30 and TRBJ2-1, with 7 bases that match TRBD1. Input material: blood. CDR3 residues: CAWSVTGPLSSYNEQFF. The CDR3, as DNA: TGTGCCTGGAGCGTGACAGGGCCACTAAGCTCCTACAATGAGCAGTTCTTC.